The clone carrying this T cell receptor (beta chain) occurred a few times. Its antigen is still unknown. These data belong to a study of regulatory T cells in long-lasting Graves disease. Combining iRepertoire HTBI primers with Arm-PCR of CDR3 regions, the authors built TCR beta libraries. Original methodology: Across all samples, under 65 TRBV segments and roughly 14 TRBJ segments were identified. TCRdb called the multiplex PCR reads again in MiXCR, with one record for every CDR3 protein. Here the V and J calls rest on TCRdb's processing, not on the authors' analysis. Of 540,000 or so distinct CDR3 sequences detected, about 14% appear once; the ten largest clones hold under 10%. Study observations and caveats: Comparison showed that persistent patients shared more public clonotypes (2,741) than new patients (about 880).

As for time point: newly diagnosed GD, antithyroid drugs for less than 3 months. Making the TCR library involved RNA that had been extracted from PBMCs. There are 14 residues in the CDR3. Per germline, CDR1 MNHNS and CDR2 SASEGT. V was pared by 6 bases and J by 13 bases, with 22 bases between. The same specimen was also included in a second study, on T cells in Graves' hyperthyroidism and ophthalmopathy. Per that study: A first-round RT-PCR of the TCR CDR3 used the HTBI primer set.

The clonotype originates from a man aged 25 to 40 with Graves disease. Source: peripheral blood mononuclear cells (PBMCs), taken at new diagnosis, from a patient treated with antithyroid drugs. The chain is built from TRBV6-1 and TRBJ2-1; D ambiguous. The CDR3 sequence is CASRDVLTSKTQFF. The DNA for the CDR3 is TGTGCCAGCAGGGACGTACTAACCTCGAAGACCCAGTTCTTC.